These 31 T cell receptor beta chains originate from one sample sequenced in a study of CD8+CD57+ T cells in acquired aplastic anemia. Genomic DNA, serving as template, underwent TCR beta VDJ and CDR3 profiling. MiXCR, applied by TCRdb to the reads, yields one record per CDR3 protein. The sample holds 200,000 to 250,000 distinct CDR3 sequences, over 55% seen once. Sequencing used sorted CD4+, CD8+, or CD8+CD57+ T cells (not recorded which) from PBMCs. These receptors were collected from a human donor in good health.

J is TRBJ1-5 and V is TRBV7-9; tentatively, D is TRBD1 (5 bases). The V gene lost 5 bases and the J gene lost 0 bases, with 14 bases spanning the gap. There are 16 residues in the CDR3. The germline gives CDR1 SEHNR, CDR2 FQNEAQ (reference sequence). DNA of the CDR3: TGTGCCAGCAGCCGATGGGACGGATATAGCAATCAGCCCCAGCATTTT. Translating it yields CASSRWDGYSNQPQHF.

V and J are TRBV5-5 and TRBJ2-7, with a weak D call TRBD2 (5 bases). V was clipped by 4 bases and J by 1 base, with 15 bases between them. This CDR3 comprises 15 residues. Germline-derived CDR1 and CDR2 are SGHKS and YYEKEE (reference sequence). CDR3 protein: CASSLCSIASYEQYF. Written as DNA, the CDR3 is TGTGCCAGCAGCCTATGCTCGATAGCGTCCTACGAGCAGTACTTC.

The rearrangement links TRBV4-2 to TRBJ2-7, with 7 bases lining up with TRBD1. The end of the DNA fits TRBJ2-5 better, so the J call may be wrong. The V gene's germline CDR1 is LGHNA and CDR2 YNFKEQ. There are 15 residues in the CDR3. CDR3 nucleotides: TGTGCCAGCAGCCAGGACGGGACAGAATTGGAGACCCAGTACTTC. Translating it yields CASSQDGTELETQYF.

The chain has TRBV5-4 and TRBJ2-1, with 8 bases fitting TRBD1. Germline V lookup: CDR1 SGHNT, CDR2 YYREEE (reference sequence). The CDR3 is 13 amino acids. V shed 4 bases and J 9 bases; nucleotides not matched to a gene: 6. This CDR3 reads CASSPTGGSEQFF. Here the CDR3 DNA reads TGTGCCAGCAGCCCCACAGGGGGAAGTGAGCAGTTCTTC.

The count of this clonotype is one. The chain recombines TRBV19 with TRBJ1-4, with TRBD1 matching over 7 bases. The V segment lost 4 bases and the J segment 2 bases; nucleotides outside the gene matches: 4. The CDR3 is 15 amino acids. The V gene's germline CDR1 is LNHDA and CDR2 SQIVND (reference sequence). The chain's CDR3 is CASSTIRGTNEKLFF. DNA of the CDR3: TGTGCCAGTAGTACCATCAGGGGGACTAATGAAAAACTGTTTTTT.

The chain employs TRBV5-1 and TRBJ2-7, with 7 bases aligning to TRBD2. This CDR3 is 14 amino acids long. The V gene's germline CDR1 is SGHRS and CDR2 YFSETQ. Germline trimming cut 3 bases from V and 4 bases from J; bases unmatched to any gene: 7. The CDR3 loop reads CASSSTPSGYEQYF. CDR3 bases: TGCGCCAGCAGCTCCACTCCTAGCGGATACGAGCAGTACTTC.

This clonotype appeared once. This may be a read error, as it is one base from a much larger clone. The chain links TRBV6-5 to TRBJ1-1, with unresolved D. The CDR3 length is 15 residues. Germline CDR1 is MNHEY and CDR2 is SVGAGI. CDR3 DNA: TGTGCCAGCAGTCCCTTATATCAGAGGAACACTGATGCTTTCTTT. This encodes CASSPLYQRNTDAFF.

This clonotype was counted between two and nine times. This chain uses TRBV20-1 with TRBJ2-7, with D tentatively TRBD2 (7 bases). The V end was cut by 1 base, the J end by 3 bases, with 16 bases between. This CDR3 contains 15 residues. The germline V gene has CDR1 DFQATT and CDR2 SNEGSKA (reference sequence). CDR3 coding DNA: TGCAGTGCTAGAGTAGGCGGGGGCTCGAACTACGAGCAGTACTTC. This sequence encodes CSARVGGGSNYEQYF.

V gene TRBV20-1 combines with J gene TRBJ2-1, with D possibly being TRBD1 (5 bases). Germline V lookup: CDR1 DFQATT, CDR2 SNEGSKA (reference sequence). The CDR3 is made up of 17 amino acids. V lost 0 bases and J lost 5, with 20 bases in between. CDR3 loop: CSAREPRALGSHNEQFF. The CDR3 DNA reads TGCAGTGCTAGAGAACCCAGGGCGTTGGGTTCCCACAATGAGCAGTTCTTC.

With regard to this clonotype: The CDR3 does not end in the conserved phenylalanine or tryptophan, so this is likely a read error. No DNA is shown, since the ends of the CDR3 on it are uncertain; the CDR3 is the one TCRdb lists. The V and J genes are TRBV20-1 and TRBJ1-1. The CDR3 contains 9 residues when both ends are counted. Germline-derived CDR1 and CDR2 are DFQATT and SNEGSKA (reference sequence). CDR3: CSRLADEAG.

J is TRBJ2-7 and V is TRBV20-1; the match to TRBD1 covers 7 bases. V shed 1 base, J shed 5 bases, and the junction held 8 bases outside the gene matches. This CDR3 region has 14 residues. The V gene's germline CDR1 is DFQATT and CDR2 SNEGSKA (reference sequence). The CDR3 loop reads CSARGGTARNEQYF. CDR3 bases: TGCAGTGCTAGAGGAGGGACAGCCCGAAACGAGCAGTACTTC.

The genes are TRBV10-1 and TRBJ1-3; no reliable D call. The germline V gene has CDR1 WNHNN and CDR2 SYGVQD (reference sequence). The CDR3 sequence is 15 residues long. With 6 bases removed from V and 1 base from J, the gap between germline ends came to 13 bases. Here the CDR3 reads CASRQQEVSGNTIYF. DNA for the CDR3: TGCGCCAGCAGGCAGCAGGAGGTATCTGGAAACACCATATATTTT.

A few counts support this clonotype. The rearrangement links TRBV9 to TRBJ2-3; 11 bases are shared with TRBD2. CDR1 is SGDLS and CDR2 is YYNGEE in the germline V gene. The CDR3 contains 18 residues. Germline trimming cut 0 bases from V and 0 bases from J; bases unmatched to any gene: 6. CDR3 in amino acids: CASSVGASGGTSTDTQYF. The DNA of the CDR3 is TGTGCCAGCAGCGTAGGGGCTAGCGGGGGGACCAGCACAGATACGCAGTATTTT.

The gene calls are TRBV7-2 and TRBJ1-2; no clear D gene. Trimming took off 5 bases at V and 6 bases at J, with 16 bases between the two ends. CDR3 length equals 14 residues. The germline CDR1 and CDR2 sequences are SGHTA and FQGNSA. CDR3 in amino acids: CASSPRTAVNGYTF. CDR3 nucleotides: TGTGCCAGCAGCCCCCGGACGGCCGTAAATGGCTACACCTTC.

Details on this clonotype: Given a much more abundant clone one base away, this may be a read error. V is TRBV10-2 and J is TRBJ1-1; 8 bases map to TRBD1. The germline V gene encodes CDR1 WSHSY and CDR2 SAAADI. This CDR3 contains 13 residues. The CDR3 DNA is TGTGCCAGCAATCCGGACAGGGACGCTGAAGCTTTCTTT. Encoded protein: CASNPDRDAEAFF.

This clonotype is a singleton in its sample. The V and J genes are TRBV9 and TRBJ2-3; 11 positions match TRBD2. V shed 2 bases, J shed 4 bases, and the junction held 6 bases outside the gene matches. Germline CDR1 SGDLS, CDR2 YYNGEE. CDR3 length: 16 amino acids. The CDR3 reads CASSVISGGASDTQYF. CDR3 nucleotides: TGTGCCAGCAGCGTTATTAGCGGGGGGGCATCAGATACGCAGTATTTT.

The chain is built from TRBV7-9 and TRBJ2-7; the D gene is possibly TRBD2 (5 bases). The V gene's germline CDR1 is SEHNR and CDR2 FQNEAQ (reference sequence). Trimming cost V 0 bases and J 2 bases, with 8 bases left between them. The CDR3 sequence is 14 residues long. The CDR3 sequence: CASSLAGEAYEQYF. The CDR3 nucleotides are TGTGCCAGCAGCTTAGCGGGAGAAGCCTACGAGCAGTACTTC.

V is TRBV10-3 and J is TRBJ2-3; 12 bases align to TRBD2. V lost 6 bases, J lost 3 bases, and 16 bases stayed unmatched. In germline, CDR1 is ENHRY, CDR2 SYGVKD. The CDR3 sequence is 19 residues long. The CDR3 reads CAISARRTTSGRTTDTQYF. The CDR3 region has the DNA TGTGCCATCAGCGCCCGGAGGACTACTAGCGGGAGGACGACAGATACGCAGTATTTT.

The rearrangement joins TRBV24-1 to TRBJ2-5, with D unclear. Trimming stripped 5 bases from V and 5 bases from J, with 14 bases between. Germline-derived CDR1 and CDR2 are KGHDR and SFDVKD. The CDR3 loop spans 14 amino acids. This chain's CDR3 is CATSALSRWETQYF. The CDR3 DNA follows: TGTGCCACCAGTGCATTGTCCCGGTGGGAGACCCAGTACTTC.

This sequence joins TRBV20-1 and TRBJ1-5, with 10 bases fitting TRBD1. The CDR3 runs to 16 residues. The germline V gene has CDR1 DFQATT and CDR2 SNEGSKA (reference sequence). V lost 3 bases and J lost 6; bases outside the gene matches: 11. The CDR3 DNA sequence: TGCAGTGCTAGGGCCGGGACAGGGGTAGCAGGTCAGCCCCAGCATTTT. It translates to CSARAGTGVAGQPQHF.

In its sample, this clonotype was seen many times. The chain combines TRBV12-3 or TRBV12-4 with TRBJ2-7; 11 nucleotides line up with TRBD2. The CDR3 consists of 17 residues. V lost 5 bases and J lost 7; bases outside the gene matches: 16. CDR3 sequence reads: CASSPQRGSGGAGEQYF. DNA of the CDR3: TGTGCCAGCAGTCCTCAGAGGGGTAGCGGGGGGGCGGGAGAGCAGTACTTC.

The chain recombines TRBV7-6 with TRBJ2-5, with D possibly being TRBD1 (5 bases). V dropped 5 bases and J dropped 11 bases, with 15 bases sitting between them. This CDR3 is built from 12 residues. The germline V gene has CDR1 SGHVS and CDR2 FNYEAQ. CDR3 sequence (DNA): TGTGCCAGCAGCCGAGACGTGGGGCTACAGTACTTC. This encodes CASSRDVGLQYF.

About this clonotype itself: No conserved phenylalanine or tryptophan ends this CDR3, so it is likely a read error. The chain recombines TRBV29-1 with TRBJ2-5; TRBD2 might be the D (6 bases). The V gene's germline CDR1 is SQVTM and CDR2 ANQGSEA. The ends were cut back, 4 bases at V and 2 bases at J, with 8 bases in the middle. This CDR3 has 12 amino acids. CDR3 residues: CSVGRGQETQYL. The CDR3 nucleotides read TGCAGCGTTGGTCGGGGGCAAGAGACCCAGTACCTC.

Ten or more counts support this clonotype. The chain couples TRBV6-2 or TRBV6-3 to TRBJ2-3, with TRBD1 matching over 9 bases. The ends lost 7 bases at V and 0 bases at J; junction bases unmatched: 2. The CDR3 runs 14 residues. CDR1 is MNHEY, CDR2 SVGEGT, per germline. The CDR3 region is CASMDRGSTDTQYF. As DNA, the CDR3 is TGTGCCAGCATGGACAGGGGTAGCACAGATACGCAGTATTTT.

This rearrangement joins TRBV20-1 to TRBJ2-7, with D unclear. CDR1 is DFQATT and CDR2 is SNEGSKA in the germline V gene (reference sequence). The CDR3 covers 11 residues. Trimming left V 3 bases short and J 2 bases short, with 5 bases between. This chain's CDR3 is CSASAAYEQYF. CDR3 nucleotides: TGCAGTGCTAGTGCAGCCTACGAGCAGTACTTC.

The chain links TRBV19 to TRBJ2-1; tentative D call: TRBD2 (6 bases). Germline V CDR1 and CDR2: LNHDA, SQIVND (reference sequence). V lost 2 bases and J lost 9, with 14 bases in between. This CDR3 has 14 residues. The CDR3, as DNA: TGTGCCAGTAGTATAATTCCTAGCGATCGTGAGCAGTTCTTC. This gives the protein CASSIIPSDREQFF.

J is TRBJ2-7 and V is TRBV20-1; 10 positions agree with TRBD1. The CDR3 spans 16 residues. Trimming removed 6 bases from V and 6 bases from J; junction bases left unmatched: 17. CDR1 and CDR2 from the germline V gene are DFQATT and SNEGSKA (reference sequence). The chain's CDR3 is CSASSWGGQGFAEQYF. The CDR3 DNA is TGCAGTGCCAGCAGTTGGGGGGGACAGGGGTTCGCCGAGCAGTACTTC.

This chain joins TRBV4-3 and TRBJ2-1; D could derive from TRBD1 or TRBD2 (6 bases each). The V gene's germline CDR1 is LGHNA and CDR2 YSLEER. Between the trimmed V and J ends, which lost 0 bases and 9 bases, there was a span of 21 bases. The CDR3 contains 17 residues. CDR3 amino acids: CASSQDSGAGIYREQFF. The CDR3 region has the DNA TGCGCCAGCAGCCAAGATTCGGGGGCGGGTATCTATCGTGAGCAGTTCTTC.

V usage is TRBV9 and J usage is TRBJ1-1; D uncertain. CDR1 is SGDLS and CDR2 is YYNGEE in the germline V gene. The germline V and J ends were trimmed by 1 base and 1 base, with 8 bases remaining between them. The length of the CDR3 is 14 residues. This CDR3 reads CASSVLFTNTEAFF. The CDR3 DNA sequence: TGTGCCAGCAGCGTACTATTCACGAACACTGAAGCTTTCTTT. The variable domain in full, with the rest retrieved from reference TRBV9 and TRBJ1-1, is DSGVTQTPKHLITATGQRVTLRCSPRSGDLSVYWYQQSLDQGLQFLIQYYNGEERAKGNILERFSAQQFPDLHSELNLSSLELGDSALYFCASSVLFTNTEAFFGQGTRLTVV.

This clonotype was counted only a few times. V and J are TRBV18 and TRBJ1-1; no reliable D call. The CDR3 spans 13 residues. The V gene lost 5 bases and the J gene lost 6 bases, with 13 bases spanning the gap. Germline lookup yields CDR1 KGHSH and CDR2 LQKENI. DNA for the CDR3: TGTGCCAGCTCAAGAACAGATTACCCTGAAGCTTTCTTT. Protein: CASSRTDYPEAFF. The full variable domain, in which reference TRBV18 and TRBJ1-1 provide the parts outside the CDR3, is NAGVMQNPRHLVRRRGQEARLRCSPMKGHSHVYWYRQLPEEGLKFMVYLQKENIIDESGMPKERFSAEFPKEGPSILRIQQVVRGDSAAYFCASSRTDYPEAFFGQGTRLTVV.

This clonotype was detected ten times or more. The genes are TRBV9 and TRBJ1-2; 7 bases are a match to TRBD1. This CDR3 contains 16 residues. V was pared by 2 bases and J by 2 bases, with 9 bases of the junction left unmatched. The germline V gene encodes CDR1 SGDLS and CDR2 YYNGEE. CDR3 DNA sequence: TGTGCCAGCAGCGTCAGGCCCACAGGGGAAAACTATGGCTACACCTTC. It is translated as CASSVRPTGENYGYTF.